These T cell receptor beta chains were read from a single sample in a study of shared clonotypes between healthy human individuals. Sequencing was performed with immunoSEQ multiplex PCR; in TCRdb, only in-frame clones are kept and a portion is missing. Seen here are under 350,000 clones, around 87% observed once, and the top ten hold 15% to 20%. The sequenced material came from memory CD8+ T cells sorted from blood. The receptors stem from a man between 18 and 29 years old in good health. Both conserved end residues are part of each CDR3. Fields, in order: CDR3 DNA, CDR3 protein, V gene, D gene, J gene, clone size. D genes are given only for firm matches. The size entry is marked missing in some rows and otherwise reads once, few, many or a size class.

TGTGCCAGCAGTCCACAGGGTCGGGACGAGCAGTACTTC CASSPQGRDEQYF TRBV28 . TRBJ2-7 .
TGTGCCAGCAGTTACCGGAGGGTGCCAGCGGGGGGGCCGGGAAACGAGCAGTACTTC CASSYRRVPAGGPGNEQYF TRBV11-2 TRBD2 TRBJ2-7 .
TGTGCCAGCAGCCTCGACAGGGGACGGGAGCAGTACTTC CASSLDRGREQYF TRBV6-5 TRBD1 TRBJ2-7 .
TGTGCCAGCAGCGTAGGAACGGGATGGGGCACAGATACGCAGTATTTT CASSVGTGWGTDTQYF TRBV9 . TRBJ2-3 once
TGTGCCAGCAGCCCCCCACCCGGCCACACAGATACGCAGTATTTT CASSPPPGHTDTQYF TRBV11-2 . TRBJ2-3 .
TGCGCCAGCAGCCAAGTGGGGGAGCAGCCCCAGCATTTT CASSQVGEQPQHF TRBV4-1 . TRBJ1-5 .
TGTGCCAGCAGCCTGGGGACTAGCGGGAGCTCCTACGAGCAGTACTTC CASSLGTSGSSYEQYF TRBV7-2 TRBD2 TRBJ2-7 .
TGTGCCAGCAGCCAAGGGATCGGCGCCTCCTACGAGCAGTACTTC CASSQGIGASYEQYF TRBV7-9 . TRBJ2-7 .
TGTGCCAGTACCAGCCTAGCGGGAGCTAGGACGCAGTATTTT CASTSLAGARTQYF TRBV19 TRBD2 TRBJ2-3 once
TGTGCCTGGAGTGAAATATGGGAGCAGTTCTTC CAWSEIWEQFF TRBV30 . TRBJ2-1 .
TGTGCCAGCAGTGAGGGAGGCTCTGGGGCCAACGTCCTGACTTTC CASSEGGSGANVLTF TRBV6-1 . TRBJ2-6 .
TGTGCCAGCATCATAGGGGGTTTTTTCCCTTTCGTTTACAATGAGCAGTTCTTC CASIIGGFFPFVYNEQFF TRBV5-6 . TRBJ2-1 .
TGTGCCAGCAGTTTAAGGTCCGGGGGCACTGAAGCTTTCTTT CASSLRSGGTEAFF TRBV27 . TRBJ1-1 .
TGCAGCGCGGGACAGGGCTACAATCAGCCCCAGCATTTT CSAGQGYNQPQHF TRBV29-1 TRBD1 TRBJ1-5 .
TGTGCCAGCAGCTCTGGACTAGCGGGAGAAGAGACCCAGTACTTC CASSSGLAGEETQYF TRBV7-8 TRBD2 TRBJ2-5 once
TGCGCCAGCAGCCACGGGACAGACTTATACGAGCAGTACTTC CASSHGTDLYEQYF TRBV4-3 TRBD1 TRBJ2-7 .
TGTGCCAGCAGCGTAGGGGGGTCTTATAATTCACCCCTCCACTTT CASSVGGSYNSPLHF TRBV9 . TRBJ1-6 .
TGTGCCAGCAGCTTAGGTCAGGTCTACGAGCAGTACTTC CASSLGQVYEQYF TRBV11-2 . TRBJ2-7 .
TGCGCCAGCAGCCAGCCGGGACAGACCTTC CASSQPGQTF TRBV23-1 TRBD1 TRBJ2-7 once
TGTGCCAGCAGTTACACGGGGGAGCAGTACTTC CASSYTGEQYF TRBV2 . TRBJ2-7 .
TGTGCCAGCAGCACAAACCCGGGACAGGGAGACAATGAGCAGTTCTTC CASSTNPGQGDNEQFF TRBV9 TRBD1 TRBJ2-1 .
TGTGCCAGCAGCTTAGCGCGCAGTAATTCACCCCTCCACTTT CASSLARSNSPLHF TRBV7-2 . TRBJ1-6 .
TGTGCTAGTGGTTTGGTTGAGGGGGCAAATCACACTGAAGCTTTCTTT CASGLVEGANHTEAFF TRBV12-5 TRBD1 TRBJ1-1 .
TGTGCCAGCAGCCCCAAGCGGGAGTCGATGACAGATACGCAGTATTTT CASSPKRESMTDTQYF TRBV13 TRBD2 TRBJ2-3 .
TGTGCCAGCAGCGAGACAGGGTTTGAAGCTTTCTTT CASSETGFEAFF TRBV7-9 TRBD1 TRBJ1-1 few
TGTGCCAGTAGTATAGGGGCAGGGTCCCCCTACGAGCAGTACTTC CASSIGAGSPYEQYF TRBV19 . TRBJ2-7 .
TGTGCCAGCAGCTCCCCCGGCCCCGCGAAGGAAAAACTGTTTTTT CASSSPGPAKEKLFF TRBV7-9 . TRBJ1-4 .
TGTGCCAGCAGCTCCTCAGGAGGGTCCGTCCAAGAGACCCAGTACTTC CASSSSGGSVQETQYF TRBV7-9 . TRBJ2-5 .
TGTGCCAGCAGTTACTCGACGGGGGACCGGGATTACGAGGCTTTCTTT CASSYSTGDRDYEAFF TRBV6-5 . TRBJ1-1 .
TGTGCCAGCAGCTTAGGAAGGGGGAATGAAAAACTGTTTTTT CASSLGRGNEKLFF TRBV7-9 . TRBJ1-4 .
TGTGCCAGCAGCCAGGGACTAGAAGTCTACGAGCAGTACTTC CASSQGLEVYEQYF TRBV5-6 TRBD2 TRBJ2-7 once
TGTGCCAGCAGCGCGACAGGAGCCTCCTACGAGCAGTACTTC CASSATGASYEQYF TRBV9 . TRBJ2-7 .
TGCAGCGGGACCGATACCTCCTACGAGCAGTACTTC CSGTDTSYEQYF TRBV29-1 . TRBJ2-7 .
TGTGCCAGCAGCTTAGCACTAGCGGGGAGCGATGAGCAGTTCTTC CASSLALAGSDEQFF TRBV7-3 TRBD2 TRBJ2-1 .
TGTGCCAGCAGCTTCGCCCTAAGACCCGAACAGGGATCGAACACTGAAGCTTTCTTT CASSFALRPEQGSNTEAFF TRBV11-2 . TRBJ1-1 .
TGCGCCAGCAGCCAAGTGGCGGGAGTAGGTGAGCAGTACTTC CASSQVAGVGEQYF TRBV4-3 TRBD2 TRBJ2-7 once
TGCGCCAGCAGCCAAGTACCCGGGAGCTCCTACAATGAGCAGTTCTTC CASSQVPGSSYNEQFF TRBV4-1 . TRBJ2-1 .
TGTGCCAGCAGCTCGACCGGTTACGAGCAGTACTTC CASSSTGYEQYF TRBV5-6 . TRBJ2-7 .
TGTGCCAGCAGTGAGAGGGATATCTCCTACGAGCAGTACTTC CASSERDISYEQYF TRBV2 . TRBJ2-7 .
TGTGCCAGCAGTGACCGGGACAGGGAATTTGACGAGCAGTACTTC CASSDRDREFDEQYF TRBV6-1 TRBD1 TRBJ2-7 .
TGTGCCAGCAGCGTAGAGACAGGGTTCGCCGAGCAGTACTTC CASSVETGFAEQYF TRBV9 TRBD1 TRBJ2-7 .
TGTGCCAGCAGCTTTGAGGGCCAGGACTTTACTTACAATGAGCAGTTCTTC CASSFEGQDFTYNEQFF TRBV5-6 . TRBJ2-1 .